The 18 T cell receptor beta chains below were found in one sample sequenced in a study of CD8+ T cells in alopecia areata. cDNA serving as the sequencing template came from extracted, reverse transcribed RNA. Assay: immunoSEQ multiplex PCR; the TCRdb copy retains only in-frame clones and omits some. The data contain 150,000 to 200,000 clones, around 57% of them singletons. Specimen: CD4+ T cells sorted from blood. These receptors were taken from a human donor in good health.

The V gene is TRBV6-5, the J gene TRBJ2-1; D unclear. Germline-derived CDR1 and CDR2 are MNHEY and SVGAGI. This CDR3 is built from 13 residues. V shed 7 bases and J shed 0 bases, with 7 bases lying between them. CDR3 amino acids: CASKLSSYNEQFF. CDR3 sequence (DNA): TGTGCCAGCAAACTAAGCTCCTACAATGAGCAGTTCTTC.

With regard to this clone: Its ends do not fully match the called genes, so a read error is possible. The J gene is TRBJ1-5, the V gene TRBV4-1; D gene ambiguous. The germline V gene encodes CDR1 MGHRA and CDR2 YSYEKL. This CDR3 is 14 amino acids long. CDR3 loop: CASSQENGRPPRHF. For the CDR3, the DNA is TGCGCCAGCAGCCAAGAAAACGGACGACCTCCCCGGCATTTT.

The chain combines TRBV2 with TRBJ2-7; possibly TRBD1 for D (6 bases). This CDR3 is 15 amino acids long. V was clipped by 7 bases and J by 0 bases, with 16 bases between them. Germline V gene data show CDR1 as SNHLY and CDR2 as FYNNEI. The CDR3 DNA follows: TGTGCCAGCACTCCAGGGGTCCCGAGCTCCTACGAGCAGTACTTC. Its translation is CASTPGVPSSYEQYF.

The chain recombines TRBV29-1 with TRBJ2-5, with 7 bases that match TRBD1. Germline V gene lookup returns CDR1 SQVTM and CDR2 ANQGSEA. Trimming took 8 bases from V and 7 from J; bases not matched to a gene: 13. This CDR3 is built from 13 residues. In DNA, the CDR3 is TGCAGCTTTTCAACAGGGGCTGGGGGGACCCAGTACTTC. It is translated as CSFSTGAGGTQYF.

This clone was picked up one time. The chain combines TRBV30 with TRBJ1-5, with D possibly matching TRBD1 (6 bases). V was shortened by 4 bases and J by 6 bases, with 13 bases between the two germline ends. This CDR3 region has 13 residues. Looked up from germline, CDR1 is GTSNPN and CDR2 is SVGIG (reference sequence). The DNA for the CDR3 is TGTGCCTGGACCAGGGGCGGGGGTCAGCCCCAGCATTTT. It encodes CAWTRGGGQPQHF.

This chain connects TRBV11-1 to TRBJ2-5; 7 bases are shared with TRBD2. The CDR3 is 14 residues long. Per germline, CDR1 SGHAT and CDR2 FQDESV (reference sequence). V was pared by 3 bases and J by 0 bases, with 1 base of the junction left unmatched. The DNA for the CDR3 is TGTGCCAGCAGCTTTCGGGGGGACCAAGAGACCCAGTACTTC. Encoded protein: CASSFRGDQETQYF.

This sequence joins TRBV5-1 and TRBJ2-3; tentatively, D is TRBD2 (5 bases). V was cut by 5 bases and J by 8 bases, with 15 bases left in between. Germline V CDR1 and CDR2: SGHRS, YFSETQ. The CDR3 runs to 13 residues. CDR3 nucleotides: TGCGCCAGCAGTTCTGGAGGCTCCGCTACGCAGTATTTT. It specifies CASSSGGSATQYF.

This clone was detected only once. This chain joins TRBV9 and TRBJ2-1, with a tentative D call TRBD2 (6 bases). CDR1 and CDR2 (germline): SGDLS, YYNGEE. The V and J ends lost 6 bases and 0 bases respectively, with 13 bases between them. The CDR3 extends over 15 amino acids. CDR3 loop: CASTDSGYSYNEQFF. The CDR3 DNA follows: TGTGCCAGCACCGATAGCGGTTACTCCTACAATGAGCAGTTCTTC. Based on the CDR3 plus reference TRBV9 and TRBJ2-1, the full variable domain is DSGVTQTPKHLITATGQRVTLRCSPRSGDLSVYWYQQSLDQGLQFLIQYYNGEERAKGNILERFSAQQFPDLHSELNLSSLELGDSALYFCASTDSGYSYNEQFFGPGTRLTVL.

The rearrangement links TRBV6-6 to TRBJ2-7; tentative D call: TRBD2 (5 bases). CDR3 length: 15 residues. In germline, CDR1 is MNHNY, CDR2 SVGAGI (reference sequence). V dropped 4 bases and J dropped 1 base, with 14 bases sitting between them. In DNA form, the CDR3 reads TGTGCCAGCAGTTCTCGAGAGGGTTATTCCTACGAGCAGTACTTC. Translated: CASSSREGYSYEQYF.

The V call is TRBV9, the J call TRBJ1-2; D is undetermined. This CDR3 is built from 14 residues. V lost 0 bases to trimming and J lost 4 bases, with 10 bases between them. Germline V gives CDR1 SGDLS, CDR2 YYNGEE. CDR3 protein: CASSVGVISYGYTF. In DNA, the CDR3 is TGTGCCAGCAGCGTAGGTGTCATTTCCTATGGCTACACCTTC.

This chain links TRBV18 with TRBJ1-4; 8 nucleotides agree with TRBD1. CDR1 and CDR2 from the germline V gene are KGHSH and LQKENI. The V gene end was trimmed by 1 base and the J gene end by 7 bases; junction bases not matched to a gene: 5. The CDR3 is made up of 15 amino acids. The chain's CDR3 is CASSPLGQAPEKLFF. CDR3 in DNA: TGTGCCAGCTCACCACTGGGACAGGCTCCTGAAAAACTGTTTTTT.

This clone was counted between two and nine times. Here the CDR3 reads CASSNGDRGSNQPQHF. CDR3 DNA: TGTGCCAGCAGTAACGGGGACAGGGGAAGTAATCAGCCCCAGCATTTT. J is TRBJ1-5 and V is TRBV7-8; 10 nucleotides line up with TRBD1. Trimming at V came to 6 bases and at J to 4 bases, leaving 9 bases not matched to a gene. The CDR3 has 16 residues. Germline-derived CDR1 and CDR2 are SGHVS and FQNEAQ.

The chain carries TRBV29-1 and TRBJ2-5; 10 positions match TRBD1. V dropped 7 bases and J dropped 5; count of bases not matched to a gene: 13. Germline CDR1 reads SQVTM; CDR2 reads ANQGSEA. CDR3 length: 15 residues. Written as DNA, the CDR3 is TGCAGCGCCAGGGTACCGGGACAGGGGATCGAGACCCAGTACTTC. It translates to CSARVPGQGIETQYF.

The chain employs TRBV11-2 and TRBJ2-3; 9 positions agree with TRBD2. CDR1 SGHAT and CDR2 FQNNGV come from the germline V gene. The V segment lost 6 bases and the J segment 2 bases; nucleotides outside the gene matches: 9. The CDR3 is made up of 16 amino acids. Here the CDR3 DNA reads TGTGCCAGCAGGAACGCGGGAGGGCGGATCACAGATACGCAGTATTTT. It codes for CASRNAGGRITDTQYF.

The rearrangement links TRBV28 to TRBJ1-2; TRBD1 might be the D (5 bases). The V end lost 6 bases, the J end lost 4 bases, and 21 bases lay between the germline ends. Germline V CDR1 and CDR2: MDHEN, SYDVKM. The CDR3 contains 16 residues. CDR3 nucleotide sequence: TGTGCCAGCAGATCACAAACGTCGGGGCGCTCCTATGGCTACACCTTC. Its translation is CASRSQTSGRSYGYTF.

The J gene is TRBJ2-3, the V gene TRBV28, with D maybe TRBD2 (5 bases). The germline CDR1 and CDR2 sequences are MDHEN and SYDVKM. The CDR3 totals 16 residues. V was trimmed by 1 base and J by 4 bases, leaving 15 bases between them. CDR3 nucleotide sequence: TGTGCCAGCAGTTTATCCGCGACGGGAAGCGCAGATACGCAGTATTTT. Protein: CASSLSATGSADTQYF. The complete variable domain, with remaining parts taken from reference TRBV28 and TRBJ2-3, reads DVKVTQSSRYLVKRTGEKVFLECVQDMDHENMFWYRQDPGLGLRLIYFSYDVKMKEKGDIPEGYSVSREKKERFSLILESASTNQTSMYLCASSLSATGSADTQYFGPGTRLTVL.

The chain employs TRBV28 and TRBJ2-4, with 13 bases lining up with TRBD2. V was clipped by 6 bases and J by 2 bases; unmatched bases: 4. The CDR3 loop spans 16 amino acids. Germline CDR1 reads MDHEN; CDR2 reads SYDVKM. The CDR3 sequence is CASRLAGGPSKNIQYF. CDR3 in DNA: TGTGCCAGCAGACTAGCGGGAGGGCCGTCCAAAAACATTCAGTACTTC.

The gene calls are TRBV15 and TRBJ2-5; D is tentatively TRBD1 or TRBD2 (5 bases each). Per the germline V gene, CDR1 is LNHNV and CDR2 is YYDKDF (reference sequence). This CDR3 spans 15 amino acids. Trimming shortened V by 0 bases and J by 5 bases, and 13 bases separated the two germline ends. In DNA form, the CDR3 reads TGTGCCACCAGCAGAGATAACCAGGGCGGGGAGACCCAGTACTTC. This codes for CATSRDNQGGETQYF. Using reference TRBV15 and TRBJ2-5 for the parts outside the CDR3, the full variable domain is DAMVIQNPRYQVTQFGKPVTLSCSQTLNHNVMYWYQQKSSQAPKLLFHYYDKDFNNEADTPDNFQSRRPNTSFCFLDIRSPGLGDTAMYLCATSRDNQGGETQYFGPGTRLLVL.